This is a list of T cell receptor beta chains from one sample in a study of shared clonotypes between healthy human individuals. Libraries were prepared by immunoSEQ multiplex PCR; TCRdb keeps only in-frame clonotypes and omits some of them. In the table there are fewer than 2.5 million clones, approximately 93% of which are singletons. The sequenced sample consisted of naive CD4+ T cells from PBMCs. The receptors were sampled from a man aged 18 to 29 in good health. Some clones in this sample may be carry-over from other donors' samples. The CDR3 runs from the conserved cysteine through the conserved F or W. A D gene is named only where the DNA matches it firmly.

TRBD2 | TRBJ2-1 | TRBV4-2 | CASSQASTSGRASSYNEQFF | TGTGCCAGCAGCCAAGCTTCGACTAGCGGGAGGGCCAGCTCCTACAATGAGCAGTTCTTC
TRBD1 | TRBJ1-5 | TRBV2 | CASSGTGGIQPQHF | TGTGCCAGCAGTGGGACAGGGGGAATCCAGCCCCAGCATTTT
- | TRBJ1-1 | TRBV29-1 | CSVGRNTEAFF | TGCAGCGTTGGGCGGAACACTGAAGCTTTCTTT
- | TRBJ2-1 | TRBV19 | CASSTTWGVELHNEQFF | TGTGCCAGTAGTACGACTTGGGGAGTCGAATTACACAATGAGCAGTTCTTC
- | TRBJ2-1 | TRBV12-5 | CASGLGHYNEQFF | TGTGCTAGTGGTTTGGGACACTACAATGAGCAGTTCTTC
TRBD2 | TRBJ2-3 | TRBV28 | CASSLGSSGSTDTQYF | TGTGCCAGCAGTTTAGGGTCTAGCGGGAGCACAGATACGCAGTATTTT
TRBD2 | TRBJ2-5 | TRBV11-2 | CASSPPIAGGPRETQYF | TGTGCCAGCAGCCCCCCCATAGCGGGAGGGCCACGAGAGACCCAGTACTTC
TRBD1 | TRBJ2-7 | TRBV7-2 | CASSLDHGTGDYEQYF | TGTGCCAGCAGCTTAGATCATGGGACAGGTGACTACGAGCAGTACTTC
TRBD2 | TRBJ2-2 | TRBV29-1 | CSVMVAGANTGELFF | TGCAGCGTTATGGTAGCGGGCGCGAACACCGGGGAGCTGTTTTTT
TRBD1 | TRBJ1-2 | TRBV6-4 | CASRKPGTGTGGYTF | TGTGCCAGCAGGAAACCCGGGACAGGGACGGGGGGCTACACCTTC
- | TRBJ2-3 | TRBV7-3 | CASSPPGSDTQYF | TGTGCCAGCAGCCCGCCGGGCTCCGATACGCAGTATTTT